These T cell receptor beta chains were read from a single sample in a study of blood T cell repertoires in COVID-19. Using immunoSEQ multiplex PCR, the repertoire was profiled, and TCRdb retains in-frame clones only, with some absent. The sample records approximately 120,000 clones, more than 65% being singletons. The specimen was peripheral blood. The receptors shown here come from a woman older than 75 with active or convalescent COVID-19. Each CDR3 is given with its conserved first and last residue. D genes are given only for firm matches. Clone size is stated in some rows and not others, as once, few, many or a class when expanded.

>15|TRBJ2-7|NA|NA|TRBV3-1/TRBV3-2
CASSLRTRTIYEQYF
TGTGCCAGCAGCCTAAGGACGCGGACTATCTACGAGCAGTACTTC
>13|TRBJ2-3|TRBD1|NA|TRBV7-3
CASSSDREDTQYF
TGTGCCAGCAGCTCTGACAGGGAAGATACGCAGTATTTT
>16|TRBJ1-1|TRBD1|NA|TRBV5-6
CASSLYGQGSITEAFF
TGTGCCAGCAGCTTGTATGGACAGGGGTCCATAACTGAAGCTTTCTTT
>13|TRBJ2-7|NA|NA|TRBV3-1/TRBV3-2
CASSQVNSYEQYF
TGTGCCAGCAGCCAAGTAAACAGCTACGAGCAGTACTTC
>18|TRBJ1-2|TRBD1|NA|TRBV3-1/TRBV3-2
CASSQPSLNGLSRGGYTF
TGTGCCAGCAGCCAACCATCCCTCAACGGACTTTCCAGGGGGGGCTACACCTTC
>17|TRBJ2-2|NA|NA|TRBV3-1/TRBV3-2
CASSQGRDFANTGELFF
TGTGCCAGCAGCCAAGGACGGGACTTCGCGAACACCGGGGAGCTGTTTTTT
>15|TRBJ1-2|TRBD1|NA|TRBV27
CASSLHDRANYGYTF
TGTGCCAGCAGTCTACATGACAGGGCTAACTATGGCTACACCTTC
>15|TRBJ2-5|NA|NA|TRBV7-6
CASSLVSAGRETQYF
TGTGCCAGCAGCTTAGTTTCTGCAGGGAGGGAGACCCAGTACTTC
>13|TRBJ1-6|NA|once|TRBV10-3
CAISGGSNSPLHF
TGTGCCATCAGTGGTGGCAGTAATTCACCCCTCCACTTT
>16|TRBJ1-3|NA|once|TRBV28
CASSPAGGHSGNTIYF
TGTGCCAGCAGCCCTGCGGGGGGACACTCTGGAAACACCATATATTTT
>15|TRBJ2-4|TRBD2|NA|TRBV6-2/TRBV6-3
CASSYSTSGRDIQYF
TGTGCCAGCAGTTACTCGACTAGCGGACGGGACATTCAGTACTTC
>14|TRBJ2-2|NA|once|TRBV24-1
CATADTSRTGELFF
TGTGCCACCGCTGATACTAGTCGTACCGGGGAGCTGTTTTTT
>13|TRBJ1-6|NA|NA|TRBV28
CASSEWRGWPLHF
TGTGCCAGCAGTGAATGGCGGGGTTGGCCCCTCCACTTT
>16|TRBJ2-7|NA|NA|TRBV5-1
CASSPGTFSSSYEQYF
TGCGCCAGCAGCCCCGGGACTTTCTCGAGCTCCTACGAGCAGTACTTC
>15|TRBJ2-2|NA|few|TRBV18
CASSQAGHGSGELFF
TGTGCCAGCTCCCAAGCGGGACACGGGTCCGGGGAGCTGTTTTTT
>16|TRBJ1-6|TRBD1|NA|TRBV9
CASSVNPGQGGSPLHF
TGTGCCAGCAGCGTCAATCCGGGACAGGGGGGATCACCCCTCCACTTT
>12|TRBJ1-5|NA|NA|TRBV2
CASRQGGQPQHF
TGTGCCAGCAGACAGGGTGGTCAGCCCCAGCATTTT
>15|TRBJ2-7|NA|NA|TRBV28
CASRNPRVIPYEQYF
TGTGCCAGCAGGAACCCCAGGGTAATCCCCTACGAGCAGTACTTC
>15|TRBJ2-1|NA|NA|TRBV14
CASSPSLRLYNEQFF
TGTGCCAGCAGCCCTAGCTTACGGTTATACAATGAGCAGTTCTTC
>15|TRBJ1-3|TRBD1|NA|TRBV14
CASSQAGTVGNTIYF
TGTGCCAGCAGCCAAGCCGGGACAGTGGGAAACACCATATATTTT
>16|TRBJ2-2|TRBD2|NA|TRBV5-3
CARSLTSGGNTGELFF
TGTGCCAGAAGCTTGACTAGCGGGGGGAACACCGGGGAGCTGTTTTTT
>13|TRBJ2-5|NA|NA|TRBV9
CASSVGQQETQYF
TGTGCCAGCAGCGTAGGCCAGCAAGAGACCCAGTACTTC
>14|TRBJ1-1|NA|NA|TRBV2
CASRLSEGATEAFF
TGTGCCAGCAGACTTTCTGAAGGGGCCACTGAAGCTTTCTTT
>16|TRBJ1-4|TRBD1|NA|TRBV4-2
CASSQTQGASNEKLFF
TGTGCCAGCAGCCAAACACAGGGGGCTAGTAATGAAAAACTGTTTTTT
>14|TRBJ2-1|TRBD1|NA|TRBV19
CASSRRQGGNEQFF
TGTGCCAGTAGTAGGCGACAGGGGGGCAATGAGCAGTTCTTC
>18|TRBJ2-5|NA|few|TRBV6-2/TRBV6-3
CASSYGGLPVRFGETQYF
TGTGCCAGCAGTTACGGCGGACTACCGGTGAGGTTTGGAGAGACCCAGTACTTC
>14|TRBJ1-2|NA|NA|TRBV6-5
CASSSQGGMYGYTF
TGTGCCAGCAGCTCTCAGGGAGGGATGTATGGCTACACCTTC
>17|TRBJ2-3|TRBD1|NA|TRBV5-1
CASSPDRGRTTRDTQYF
TGCGCCAGCAGCCCGGACAGGGGGCGAACGACCAGAGATACGCAGTATTTT
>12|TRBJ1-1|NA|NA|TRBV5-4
CASSLGVGGAFF
TGTGCCAGCAGCTTGGGGGTCGGGGGAGCTTTCTTT
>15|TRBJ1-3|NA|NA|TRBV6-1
CASSEAEGSGNTIYF
TGTGCCAGCAGTGAAGCAGAGGGCTCTGGAAACACCATATATTTT
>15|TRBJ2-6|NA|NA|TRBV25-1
CASLDGGAGANVLTF
TGTGCCAGCTTAGACGGAGGGGCTGGGGCCAACGTCCTGACTTTC
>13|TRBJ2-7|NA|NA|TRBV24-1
CATQPGHLYEQYF
TGTGCCACCCAACCGGGACACCTATACGAGCAGTACTTC
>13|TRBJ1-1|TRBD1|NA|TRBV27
CASRNTGETEAFF
TGTGCCAGCAGAAATACAGGGGAGACTGAAGCTTTCTTT
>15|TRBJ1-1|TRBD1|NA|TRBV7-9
CASSFQGGMNTEAFF
TGTGCCAGCAGCTTCCAGGGGGGCATGAACACTGAAGCTTTCTTT
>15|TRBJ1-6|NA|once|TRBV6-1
CASSEAGGINSPLHF
TGTGCCAGCAGTGAAGCCGGCGGGATTAATTCACCCCTCCACTTT
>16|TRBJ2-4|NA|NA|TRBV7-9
CASSLGQMIAKNIQYF
TGTGCCAGCAGCTTAGGACAGATGATAGCCAAAAACATTCAGTACTTC
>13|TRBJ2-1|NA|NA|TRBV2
CASRSQGRNEQFF
TGTGCCAGCAGATCCCAGGGCAGGAATGAGCAGTTCTTC
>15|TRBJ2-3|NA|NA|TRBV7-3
CASSPLGLGTDTQYF
TGTGCCAGCAGCCCCTTGGGACTCGGCACAGATACGCAGTATTTT
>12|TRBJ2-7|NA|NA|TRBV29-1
CSVEGLSYEQYF
TGCAGCGTTGAAGGTCTTTCCTACGAGCAGTACTTC
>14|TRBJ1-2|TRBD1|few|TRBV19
CASRTGARPLGYTF
TGTGCCAGTAGGACAGGGGCCAGACCACTTGGCTACACCTTC
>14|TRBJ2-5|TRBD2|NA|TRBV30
CAWSLAGVSETQYF
TGTGCCTGGAGTCTAGCGGGAGTTTCTGAGACCCAGTACTTC
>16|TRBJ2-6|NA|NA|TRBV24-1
CASSGTGPSGANVLTF
TGTGCCTCTAGCGGGACAGGCCCCTCTGGGGCCAACGTCCTGACTTTC
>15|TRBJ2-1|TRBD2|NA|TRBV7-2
CASSKTSGRVNEQFF
TGTGCCAGCAGTAAGACTAGCGGGAGGGTTAATGAGCAGTTCTTC
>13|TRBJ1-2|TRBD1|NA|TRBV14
CASSRDRDYGYTF
TGTGCCAGCAGCCGAGACAGGGATTATGGCTACACCTTC
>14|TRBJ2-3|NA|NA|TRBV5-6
CASSLPGRSDTQYF
TGTGCCAGCAGCTTACCAGGGAGGAGTGATACGCAGTATTTT
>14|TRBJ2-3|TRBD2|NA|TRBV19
CASKTSGSVDTQYF
TGTGCCAGTAAAACTAGCGGGAGTGTTGATACGCAGTATTTT
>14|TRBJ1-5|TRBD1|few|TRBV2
CASSGQGSDQPQHF
TGTGCCAGCAGTGGACAGGGGTCCGATCAGCCCCAGCATTTT
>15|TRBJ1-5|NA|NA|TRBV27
CASSPLTLSNQPQHF
TGTGCCAGCAGTCCCCTAACCCTTAGCAATCAGCCCCAGCATTTT
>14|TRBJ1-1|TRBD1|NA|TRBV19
CASILTGVHTEAFF
TGTGCCAGTATCCTGACAGGGGTTCACACTGAAGCTTTCTTT